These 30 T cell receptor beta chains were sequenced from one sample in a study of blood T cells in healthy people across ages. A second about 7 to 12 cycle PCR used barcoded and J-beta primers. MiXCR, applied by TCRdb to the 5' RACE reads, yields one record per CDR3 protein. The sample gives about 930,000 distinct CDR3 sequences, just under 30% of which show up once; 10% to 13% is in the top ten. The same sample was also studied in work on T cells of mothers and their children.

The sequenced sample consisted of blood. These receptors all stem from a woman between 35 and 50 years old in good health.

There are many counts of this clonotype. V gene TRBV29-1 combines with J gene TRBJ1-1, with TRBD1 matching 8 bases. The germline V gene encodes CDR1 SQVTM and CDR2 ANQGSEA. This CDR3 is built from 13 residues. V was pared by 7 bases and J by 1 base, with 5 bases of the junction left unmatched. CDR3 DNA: TGCAGCGGGACCGGGACAGGGAACACTGAAGCTTTCTTT. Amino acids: CSGTGTGNTEAFF.

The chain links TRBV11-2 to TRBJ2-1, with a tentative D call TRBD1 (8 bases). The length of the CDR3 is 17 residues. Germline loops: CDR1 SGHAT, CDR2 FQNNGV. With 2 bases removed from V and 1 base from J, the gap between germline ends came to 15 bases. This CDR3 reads CASSLTLQGGSYNEQFF. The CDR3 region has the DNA TGTGCCAGCAGCTTAACCTTACAGGGGGGGTCCTACAATGAGCAGTTCTTC.

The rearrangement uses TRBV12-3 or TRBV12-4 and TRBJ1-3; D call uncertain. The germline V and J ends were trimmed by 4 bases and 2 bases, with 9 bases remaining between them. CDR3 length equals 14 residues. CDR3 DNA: TGTGCCAGCAGTTCCTTGGGCACTGGAAACACCATATATTTT. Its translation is CASSSLGTGNTIYF.

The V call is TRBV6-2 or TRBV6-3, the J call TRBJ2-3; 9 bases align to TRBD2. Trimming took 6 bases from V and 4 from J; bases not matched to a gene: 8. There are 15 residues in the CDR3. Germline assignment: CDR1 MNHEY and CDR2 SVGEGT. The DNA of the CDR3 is TGTGCCAGCAGGAGTAGCGGGAGTAAGGCAGATACGCAGTATTTT. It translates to CASRSSGSKADTQYF.

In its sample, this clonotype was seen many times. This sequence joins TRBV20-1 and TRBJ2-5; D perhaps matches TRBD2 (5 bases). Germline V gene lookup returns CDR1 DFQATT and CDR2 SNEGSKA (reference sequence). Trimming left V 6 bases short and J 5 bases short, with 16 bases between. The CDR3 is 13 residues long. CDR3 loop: CSAVVALRETQYF. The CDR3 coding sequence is TGCAGTGCCGTAGTAGCGCTTAGGGAGACCCAGTACTTC.

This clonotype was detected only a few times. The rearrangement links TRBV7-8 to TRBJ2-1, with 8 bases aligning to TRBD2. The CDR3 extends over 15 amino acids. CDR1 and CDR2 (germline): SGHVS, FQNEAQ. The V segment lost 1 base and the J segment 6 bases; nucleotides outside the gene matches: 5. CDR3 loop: CASSLVGLAGNEQFF. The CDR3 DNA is TGTGCCAGCAGCTTAGTAGGGCTAGCGGGCAATGAGCAGTTCTTC.

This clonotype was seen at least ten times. CDR3 in DNA: TGTGCCAGCAGACAAGGACAGGCCAGCACCTTC. Amino acid sequence: CASRQGQASTF. The chain links TRBV6-5 to TRBJ1-2; TRBD1 agrees at 7 bases. Germline V gene sequence: CDR1 MNHEY, CDR2 SVGAGI. Losses at the gene ends were 6 bases for V and 13 bases for J; bases not matched to a gene: 8. This CDR3 spans 11 amino acids.

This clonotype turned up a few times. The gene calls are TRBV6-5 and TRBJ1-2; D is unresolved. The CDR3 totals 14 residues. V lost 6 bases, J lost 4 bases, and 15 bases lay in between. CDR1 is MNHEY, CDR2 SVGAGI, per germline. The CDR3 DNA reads TGTGCCAGCAGCGAAGGACGGACTCCCTATGGCTACACCTTC. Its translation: CASSEGRTPYGYTF.

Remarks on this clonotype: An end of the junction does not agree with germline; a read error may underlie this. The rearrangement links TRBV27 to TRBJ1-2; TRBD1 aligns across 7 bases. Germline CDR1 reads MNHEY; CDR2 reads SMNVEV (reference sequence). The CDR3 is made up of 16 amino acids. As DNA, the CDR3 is TGTGCCAGCAGTCGGTCAGGGGGGAATTTGGGTTATGGCTACATCTTC. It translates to CASSRSGGNLGYGYIF.

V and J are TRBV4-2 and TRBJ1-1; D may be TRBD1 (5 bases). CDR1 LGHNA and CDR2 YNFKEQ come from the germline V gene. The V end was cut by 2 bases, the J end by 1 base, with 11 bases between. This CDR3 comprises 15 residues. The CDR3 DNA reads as TGTGCCAGCAGCCAATCATGGGGCGGGAACACTGAAGCTTTCTTT. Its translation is CASSQSWGGNTEAFF.

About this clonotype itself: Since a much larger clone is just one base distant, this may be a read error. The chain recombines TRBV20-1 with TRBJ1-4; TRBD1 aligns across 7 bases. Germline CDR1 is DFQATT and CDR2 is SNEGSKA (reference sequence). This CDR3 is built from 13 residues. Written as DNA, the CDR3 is TGCAGTGCGCACGACAGGGCCGGTGAAAAACCGTTTTTT. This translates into CSAHDRAGEKPFF.

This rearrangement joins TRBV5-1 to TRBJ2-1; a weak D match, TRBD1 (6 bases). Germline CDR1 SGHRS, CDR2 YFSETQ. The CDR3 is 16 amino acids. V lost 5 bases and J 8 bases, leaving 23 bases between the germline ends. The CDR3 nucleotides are TGCGCCAGCAGGCTGAGGGGGTCGGCCTCTTCCGATGAGCAGTTCTTC. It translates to CASRLRGSASSDEQFF.

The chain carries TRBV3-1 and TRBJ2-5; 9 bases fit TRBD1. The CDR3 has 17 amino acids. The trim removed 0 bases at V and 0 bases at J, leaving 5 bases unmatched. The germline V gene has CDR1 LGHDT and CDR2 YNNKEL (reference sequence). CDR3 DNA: TGTGCCAGCAGCCAAGAAGGACAGGGGACCTACCAAGAGACCCAGTACTTC. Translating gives CASSQEGQGTYQETQYF.

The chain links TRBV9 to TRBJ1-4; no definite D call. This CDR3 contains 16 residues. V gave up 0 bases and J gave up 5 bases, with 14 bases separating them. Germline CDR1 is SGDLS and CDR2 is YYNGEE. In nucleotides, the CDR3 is TGTGCCAGCAGCGTAGGAGATGGCCGCGGAAATGAAAAACTGTTTTTT. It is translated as CASSVGDGRGNEKLFF.

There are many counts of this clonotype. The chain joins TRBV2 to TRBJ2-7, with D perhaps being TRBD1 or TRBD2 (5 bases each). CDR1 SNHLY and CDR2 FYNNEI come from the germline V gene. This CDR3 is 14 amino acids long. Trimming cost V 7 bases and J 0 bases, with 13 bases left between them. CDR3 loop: CASTDGGASYEQYF. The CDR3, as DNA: TGTGCCAGCACCGATGGGGGAGCCTCCTACGAGCAGTACTTC.

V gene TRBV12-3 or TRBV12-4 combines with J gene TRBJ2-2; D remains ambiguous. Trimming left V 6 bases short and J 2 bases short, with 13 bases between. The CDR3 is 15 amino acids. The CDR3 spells CASRVLRINTGELFF. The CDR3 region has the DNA TGTGCCAGCAGGGTTCTTCGAATAAACACCGGGGAGCTGTTTTTT.

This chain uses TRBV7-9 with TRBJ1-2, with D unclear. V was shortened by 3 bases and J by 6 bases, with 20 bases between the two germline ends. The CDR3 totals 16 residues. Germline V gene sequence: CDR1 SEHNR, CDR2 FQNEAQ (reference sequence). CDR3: CASSFTGPRQDHGYTF. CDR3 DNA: TGTGCCAGCAGCTTCACCGGGCCACGGCAGGACCATGGCTACACCTTC.

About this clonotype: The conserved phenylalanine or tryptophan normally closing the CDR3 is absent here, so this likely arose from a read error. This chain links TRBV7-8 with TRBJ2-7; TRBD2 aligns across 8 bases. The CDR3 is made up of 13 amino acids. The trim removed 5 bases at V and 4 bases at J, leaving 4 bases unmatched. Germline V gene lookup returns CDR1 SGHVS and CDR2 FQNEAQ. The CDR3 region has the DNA TGTGCCAGCAGCCTAAGCGGGGGATACGAGCAGTACTAC. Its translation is CASSLSGGYEQYY.

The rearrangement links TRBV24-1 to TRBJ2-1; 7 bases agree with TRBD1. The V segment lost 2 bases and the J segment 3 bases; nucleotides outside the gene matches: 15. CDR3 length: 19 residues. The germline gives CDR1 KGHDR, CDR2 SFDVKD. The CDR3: CATSDSSGTGDGFYNEQFF. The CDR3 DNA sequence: TGTGCCACCAGTGATTCGTCCGGAACAGGGGACGGTTTCTACAATGAGCAGTTCTTC.

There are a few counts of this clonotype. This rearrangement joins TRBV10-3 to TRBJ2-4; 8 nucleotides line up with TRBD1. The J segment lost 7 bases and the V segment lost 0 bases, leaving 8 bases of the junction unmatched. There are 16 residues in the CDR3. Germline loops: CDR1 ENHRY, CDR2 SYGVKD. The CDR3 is CAISESTGASWNIQYF. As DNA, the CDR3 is TGTGCCATCAGTGAGTCGACAGGGGCCTCTTGGAACATTCAGTACTTC.

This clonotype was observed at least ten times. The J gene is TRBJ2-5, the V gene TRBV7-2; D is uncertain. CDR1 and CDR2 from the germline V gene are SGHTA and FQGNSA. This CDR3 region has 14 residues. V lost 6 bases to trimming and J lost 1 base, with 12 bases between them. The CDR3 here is CASRRSTVQETQYF. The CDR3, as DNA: TGTGCCAGCAGGCGATCCACAGTCCAAGAGACCCAGTACTTC.

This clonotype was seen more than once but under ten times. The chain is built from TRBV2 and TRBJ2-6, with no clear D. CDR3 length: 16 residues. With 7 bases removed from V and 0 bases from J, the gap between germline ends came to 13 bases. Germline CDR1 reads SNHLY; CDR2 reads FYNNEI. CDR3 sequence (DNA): TGTGCCAGCATGGGTAGACACCCCTCTGGGGCCAACGTCCTGACTTTC. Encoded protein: CASMGRHPSGANVLTF.

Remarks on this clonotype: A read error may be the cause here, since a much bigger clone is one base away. The chain's CDR3 is CATSIYRGGDEQYF. The DNA of the CDR3 is TGTGCCACCAGCATCTACAGGGGCGGCGACGAGCAGTACTTC. V and J are TRBV15 and TRBJ2-5; 7 nucleotides line up with TRBD1. The end of the DNA aligns better with TRBJ2-7, so the J call may be wrong. The CDR3 consists of 14 residues. Per germline, CDR1 LNHNV and CDR2 YYDKDF (reference sequence).

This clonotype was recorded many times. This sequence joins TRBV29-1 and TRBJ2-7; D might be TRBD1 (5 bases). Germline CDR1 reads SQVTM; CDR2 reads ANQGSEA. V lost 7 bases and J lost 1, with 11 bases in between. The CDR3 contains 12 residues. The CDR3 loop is CSAADISYEQYF. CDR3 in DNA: TGCAGCGCCGCGGACATTTCCTACGAGCAGTACTTC.

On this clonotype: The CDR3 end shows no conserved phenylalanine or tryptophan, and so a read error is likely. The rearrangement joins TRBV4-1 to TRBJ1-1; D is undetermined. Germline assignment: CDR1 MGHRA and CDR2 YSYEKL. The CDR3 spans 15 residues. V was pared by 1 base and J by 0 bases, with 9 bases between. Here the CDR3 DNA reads TGCGCCAGCAGCCAAGCCTCACAAATGAACACTGAAGCTTTCGTT. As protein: CASSQASQMNTEAFV.

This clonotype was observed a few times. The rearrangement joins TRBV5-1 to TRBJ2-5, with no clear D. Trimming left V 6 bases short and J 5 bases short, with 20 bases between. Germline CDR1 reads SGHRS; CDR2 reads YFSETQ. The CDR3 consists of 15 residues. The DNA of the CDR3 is TGCGCCAGCAAAGGAGACTTTGACTCCCGGGAGACCCAGTACTTC. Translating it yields CASKGDFDSRETQYF.

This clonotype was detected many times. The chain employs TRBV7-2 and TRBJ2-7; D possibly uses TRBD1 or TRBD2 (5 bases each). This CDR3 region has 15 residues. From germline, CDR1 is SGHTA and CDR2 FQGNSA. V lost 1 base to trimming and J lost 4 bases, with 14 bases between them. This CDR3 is CASSLDGTVSYEQYF. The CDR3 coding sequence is TGTGCCAGCAGCTTAGATGGGACGGTTTCGTACGAGCAGTACTTC.

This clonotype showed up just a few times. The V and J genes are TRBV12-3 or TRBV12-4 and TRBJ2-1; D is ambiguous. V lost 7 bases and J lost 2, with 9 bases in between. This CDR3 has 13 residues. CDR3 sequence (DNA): TGTGCCAGCAATTTGAACCCCTACAATGAGCAGTTCTTC. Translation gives CASNLNPYNEQFF.

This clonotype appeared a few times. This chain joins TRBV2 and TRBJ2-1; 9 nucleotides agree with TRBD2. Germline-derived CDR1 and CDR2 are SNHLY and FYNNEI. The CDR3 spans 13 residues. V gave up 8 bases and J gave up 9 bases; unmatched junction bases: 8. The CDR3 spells CASYPGLAVEQFF. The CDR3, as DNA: TGTGCCAGCTACCCGGGACTAGCCGTTGAGCAGTTCTTC.

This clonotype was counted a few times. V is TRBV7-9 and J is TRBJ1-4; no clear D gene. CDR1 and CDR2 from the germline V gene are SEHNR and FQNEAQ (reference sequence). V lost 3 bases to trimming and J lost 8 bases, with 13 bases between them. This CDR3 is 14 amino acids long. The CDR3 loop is CASSFLGSEEKLFF. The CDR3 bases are TGTGCCAGCAGCTTCTTAGGGTCGGAAGAAAAACTGTTTTTT.